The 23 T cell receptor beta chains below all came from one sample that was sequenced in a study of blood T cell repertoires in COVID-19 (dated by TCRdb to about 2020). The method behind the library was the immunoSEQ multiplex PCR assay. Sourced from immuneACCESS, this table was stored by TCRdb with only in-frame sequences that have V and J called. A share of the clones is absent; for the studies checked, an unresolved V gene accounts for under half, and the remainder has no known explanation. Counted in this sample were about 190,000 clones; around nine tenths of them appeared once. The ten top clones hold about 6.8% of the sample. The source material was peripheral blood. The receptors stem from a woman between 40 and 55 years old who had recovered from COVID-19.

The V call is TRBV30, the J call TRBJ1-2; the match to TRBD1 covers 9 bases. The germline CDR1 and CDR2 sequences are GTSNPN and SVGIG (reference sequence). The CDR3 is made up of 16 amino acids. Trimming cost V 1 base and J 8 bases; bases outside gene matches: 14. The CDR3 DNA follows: TGTGCCTGGAGTGCATACAAAACACAGGGGGCGCGGGGCTACACCTTC. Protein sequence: CAWSAYKTQGARGYTF.

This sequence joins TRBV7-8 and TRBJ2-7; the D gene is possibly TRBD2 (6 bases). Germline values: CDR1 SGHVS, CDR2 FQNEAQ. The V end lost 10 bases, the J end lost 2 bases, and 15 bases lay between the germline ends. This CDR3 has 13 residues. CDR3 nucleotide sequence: TGTGCCACCGCTCGCGCGGGGACCTACGAGCAGTACTTC. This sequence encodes CATARAGTYEQYF. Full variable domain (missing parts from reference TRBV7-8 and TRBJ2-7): GAGVSQSPRYKVAKRGQDVALRCDPISGHVSLFWYQQALGQGPEFLTYFQNEAQLDKSGLPSDRFFAERPEGSVSTLKIQRTQQEDSAVYLCATARAGTYEQYFGPGTRLTVT.

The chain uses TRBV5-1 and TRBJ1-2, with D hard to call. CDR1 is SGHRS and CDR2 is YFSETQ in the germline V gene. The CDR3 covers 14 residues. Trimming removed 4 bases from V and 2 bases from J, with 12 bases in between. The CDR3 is CASSLLEGNYGYTF. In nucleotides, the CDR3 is TGCGCCAGCAGCCTACTGGAGGGAAACTATGGCTACACCTTC.

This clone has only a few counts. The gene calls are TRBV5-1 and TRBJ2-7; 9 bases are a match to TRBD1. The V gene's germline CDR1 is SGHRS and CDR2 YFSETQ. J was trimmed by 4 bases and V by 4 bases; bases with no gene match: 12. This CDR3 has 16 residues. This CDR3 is CASSPSPGQGRYEQYF. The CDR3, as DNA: TGCGCCAGCAGCCCCTCCCCGGGACAGGGTCGGTACGAGCAGTACTTC.

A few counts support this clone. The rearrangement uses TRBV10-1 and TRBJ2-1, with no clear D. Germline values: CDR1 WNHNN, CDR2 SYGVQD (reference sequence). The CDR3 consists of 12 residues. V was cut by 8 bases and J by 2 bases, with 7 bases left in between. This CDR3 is CASSPAYNEQFF. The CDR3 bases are TGCGCCAGCTCCCCAGCCTACAATGAGCAGTTCTTC.

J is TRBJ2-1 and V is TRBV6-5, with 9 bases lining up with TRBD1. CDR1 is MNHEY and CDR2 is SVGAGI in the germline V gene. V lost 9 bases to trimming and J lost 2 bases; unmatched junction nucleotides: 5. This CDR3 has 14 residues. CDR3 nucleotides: TGTGCCAGTGGACAGGGGAATACCTACAATGAGCAGTTCTTC. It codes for CASGQGNTYNEQFF.

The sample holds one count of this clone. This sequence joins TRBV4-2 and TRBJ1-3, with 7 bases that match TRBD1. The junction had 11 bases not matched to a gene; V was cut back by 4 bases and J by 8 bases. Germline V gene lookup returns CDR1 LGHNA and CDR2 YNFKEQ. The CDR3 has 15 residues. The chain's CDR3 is CASSPRDSGWDTIYF. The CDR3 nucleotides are TGTGCCAGCAGCCCCCGGGACAGTGGATGGGACACCATATATTTT.

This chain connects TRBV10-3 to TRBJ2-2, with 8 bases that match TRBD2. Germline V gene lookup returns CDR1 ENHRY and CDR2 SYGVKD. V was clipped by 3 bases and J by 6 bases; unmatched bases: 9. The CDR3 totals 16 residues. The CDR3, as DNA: TGTGCCATCAGTGACCCTCAGCGGGAGCTTGCCGGGGAGCTGTTTTTT. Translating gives CAISDPQRELAGELFF.

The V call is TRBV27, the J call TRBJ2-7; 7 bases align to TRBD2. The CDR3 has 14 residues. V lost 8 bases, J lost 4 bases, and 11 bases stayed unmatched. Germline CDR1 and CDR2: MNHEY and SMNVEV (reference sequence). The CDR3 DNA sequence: TGTGCCAGCTTCCCCCCCGCGGGACTATACGAGCAGTACTTC. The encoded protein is CASFPPAGLYEQYF.

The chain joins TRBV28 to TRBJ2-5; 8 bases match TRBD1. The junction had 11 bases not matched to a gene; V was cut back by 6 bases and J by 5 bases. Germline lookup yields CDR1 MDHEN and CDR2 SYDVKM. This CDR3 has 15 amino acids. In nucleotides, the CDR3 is TGTGCCAGCAGCACTGACCAGGGGGCGGCGGAGACCCAGTACTTC. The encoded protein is CASSTDQGAAETQYF.

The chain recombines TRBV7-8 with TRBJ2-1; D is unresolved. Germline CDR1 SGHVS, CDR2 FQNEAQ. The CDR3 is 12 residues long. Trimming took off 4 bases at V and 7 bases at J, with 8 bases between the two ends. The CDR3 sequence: CASSSQVNEQFF. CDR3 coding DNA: TGTGCCAGCAGCTCCCAGGTAAATGAGCAGTTCTTC.

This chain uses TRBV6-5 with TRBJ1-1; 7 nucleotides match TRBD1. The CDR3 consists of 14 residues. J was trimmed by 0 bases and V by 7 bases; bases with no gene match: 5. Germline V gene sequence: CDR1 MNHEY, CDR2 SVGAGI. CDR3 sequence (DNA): TGTGCCAGCAAGATGGGACAGATGAACACTGAAGCTTTCTTT. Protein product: CASKMGQMNTEAFF.

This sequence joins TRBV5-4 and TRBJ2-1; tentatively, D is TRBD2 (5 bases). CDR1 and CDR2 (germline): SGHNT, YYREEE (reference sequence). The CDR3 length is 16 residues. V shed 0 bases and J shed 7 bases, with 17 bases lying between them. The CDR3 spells CASSLAIASSGNEQFF. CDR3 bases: TGTGCCAGCAGCTTGGCCATAGCGTCTAGTGGAAATGAGCAGTTCTTC.

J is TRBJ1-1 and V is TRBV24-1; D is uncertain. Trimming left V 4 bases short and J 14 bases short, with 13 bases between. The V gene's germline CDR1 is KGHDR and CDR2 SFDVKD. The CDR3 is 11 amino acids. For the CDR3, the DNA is TGTGCCACCAGTGAGGGCGGGCTGGTATTCTTT. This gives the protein CATSEGGLVFF.

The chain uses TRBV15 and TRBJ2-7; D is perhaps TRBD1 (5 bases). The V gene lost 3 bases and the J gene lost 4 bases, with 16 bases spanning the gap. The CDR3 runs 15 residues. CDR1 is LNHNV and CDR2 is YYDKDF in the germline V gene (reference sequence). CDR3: CATSRKKQVDYEQYF. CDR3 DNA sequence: TGTGCCACCAGCAGGAAAAAACAGGTAGATTACGAGCAGTACTTC.

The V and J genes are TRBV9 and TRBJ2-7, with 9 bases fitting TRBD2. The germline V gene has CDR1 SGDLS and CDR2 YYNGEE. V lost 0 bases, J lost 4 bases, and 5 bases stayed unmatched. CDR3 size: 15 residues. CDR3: CASSVATSGLYEQYF. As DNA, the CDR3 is TGTGCCAGCAGCGTAGCTACTAGCGGGCTGTACGAGCAGTACTTC.

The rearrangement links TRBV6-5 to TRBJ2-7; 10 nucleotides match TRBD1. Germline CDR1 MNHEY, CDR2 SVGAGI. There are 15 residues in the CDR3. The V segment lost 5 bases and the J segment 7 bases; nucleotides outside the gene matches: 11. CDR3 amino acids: CASSLRDRGSREQYF. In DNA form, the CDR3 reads TGTGCCAGCAGTCTCCGGGACAGGGGATCACGGGAGCAGTACTTC.

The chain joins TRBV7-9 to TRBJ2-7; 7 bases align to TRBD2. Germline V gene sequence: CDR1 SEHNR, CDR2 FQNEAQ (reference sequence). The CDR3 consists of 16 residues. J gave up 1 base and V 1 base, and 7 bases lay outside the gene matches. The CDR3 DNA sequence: TGTGCCAGCAGCTTAGTTGCGGGAGTGGGGTCCTACGAGCAGTACTTC. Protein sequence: CASSLVAGVGSYEQYF.

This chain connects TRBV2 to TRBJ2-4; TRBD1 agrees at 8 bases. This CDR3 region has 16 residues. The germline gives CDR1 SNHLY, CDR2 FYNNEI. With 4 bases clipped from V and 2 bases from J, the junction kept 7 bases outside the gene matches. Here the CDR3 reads CASSGTGSPSKNIQYF. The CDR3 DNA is TGTGCCAGCAGTGGGACAGGGTCTCCGTCCAAAAACATTCAGTACTTC.

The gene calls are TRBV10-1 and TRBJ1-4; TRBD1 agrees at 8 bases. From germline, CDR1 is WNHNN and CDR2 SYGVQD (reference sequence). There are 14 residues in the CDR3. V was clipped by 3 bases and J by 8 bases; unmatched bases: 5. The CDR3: CASSDGTGLEKLFF. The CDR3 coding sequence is TGCGCCAGCAGTGATGGGACAGGCCTAGAAAAACTGTTTTTT.

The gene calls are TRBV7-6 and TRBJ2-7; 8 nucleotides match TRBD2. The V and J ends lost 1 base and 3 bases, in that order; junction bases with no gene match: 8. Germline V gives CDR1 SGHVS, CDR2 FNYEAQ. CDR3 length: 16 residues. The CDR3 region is CASSLDAGGQNYEQYF. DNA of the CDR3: TGTGCCAGCAGCTTAGACGCGGGAGGCCAAAACTACGAGCAGTACTTC. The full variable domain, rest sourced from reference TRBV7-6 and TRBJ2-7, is GAGVSQSPRYKVTKRGQDVALRCDPISGHVSLYWYRQALGQGPEFLTYFNYEAQQDKSGLPNDRFSAERPEGSISTLTIQRTEQRDSAMYRCASSLDAGGQNYEQYFGPGTRLTVT.

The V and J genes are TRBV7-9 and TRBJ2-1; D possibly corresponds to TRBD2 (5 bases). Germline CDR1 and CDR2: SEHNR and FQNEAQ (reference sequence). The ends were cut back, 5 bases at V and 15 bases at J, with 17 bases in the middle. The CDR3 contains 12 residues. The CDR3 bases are TGTGCCAGCAGCCTTGACCGATTGGACTGGTTCTTC. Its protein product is CASSLDRLDWFF.

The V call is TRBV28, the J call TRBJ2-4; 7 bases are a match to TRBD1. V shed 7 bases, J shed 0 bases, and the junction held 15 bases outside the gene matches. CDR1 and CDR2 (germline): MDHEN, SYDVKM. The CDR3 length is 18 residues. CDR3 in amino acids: CASITAGTEEGAKNIQYF. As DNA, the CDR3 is TGTGCCAGCATAACCGCCGGGACAGAAGAAGGAGCCAAAAACATTCAGTACTTC.